The 13 T cell receptor beta chains given below trace back to one sample, sequenced in a study of sequential checkpoint blockade in melanoma (dated by TCRdb to between 2018 and 2021). Library method: the immunoSEQ multiplex PCR assay. TCRdb re-hosts the immuneACCESS table, in-frame sequences only. Its copies lack some clones; in the studies checked, an unresolved V gene accounts for under half of them, and the cause for the rest is not known. The sample data list about 38,000 clones, and approximately 91% of these were observed just once. Around 12% of the sample goes to the ten largest clones. Per the publication, the treatment or condition label means: randomized to nivolumab then ipilimumab (arm A) or the reverse (arm B). The sample here was CD8+ T cells sorted from blood (inferred from file names), taken from a patient given nivolumab and ipilimumab in sequence. All receptors derive from a human donor with melanoma.

This sequence joins TRBV29-1 and TRBJ2-1; a weak D match, TRBD2 (5 bases). The germline gives CDR1 SQVTM, CDR2 ANQGSEA. CDR3 length equals 10 residues. The V gene lost 7 bases and the J gene lost 10 bases, with 11 bases spanning the gap. The CDR3 region has the DNA TGCAGCGCCCCACTAGGGGAGCAGTTCTTC. Encoded protein: CSAPLGEQFF.

The V call is TRBV7-6, the J call TRBJ2-1; 13 nucleotides agree with TRBD2. This CDR3 contains 16 residues. CDR1 is SGHVS and CDR2 is FNYEAQ in the germline V gene. The V and J ends lost 1 base and 3 bases, in that order; junction bases with no gene match: 0. The DNA of the CDR3 is TGTGCCAGCAGCTTAGGACTAGCGGGAGGCTACAATGAGCAGTTCTTC. Translation: CASSLGLAGGYNEQFF.

This clone appeared a few times. V is TRBV6-5 and J is TRBJ2-1; tentative D call: TRBD2 (5 bases). Trimming stripped 6 bases from V and 1 base from J, with 10 bases between. CDR3 length: 14 residues. Looked up from germline, CDR1 is MNHEY and CDR2 is SVGAGI. Here the CDR3 reads CASSLRESYNEQFF. CDR3 in DNA: TGTGCCAGCAGCCTTAGGGAGTCCTACAATGAGCAGTTCTTC.

This sequence joins TRBV6-6 and TRBJ1-3; D gene ambiguous. The CDR3 is made up of 15 amino acids. V dropped 1 base and J dropped 0 bases, with 7 bases sitting between them. The germline V gene encodes CDR1 MNHNY and CDR2 SVGAGI (reference sequence). The CDR3 protein is CASSYLSSSGNTIYF. Written as DNA, the CDR3 is TGTGCCAGCAGTTACTTATCGTCCTCTGGAAACACCATATATTTT.

The V and J genes are TRBV9 and TRBJ2-7; D is ambiguous. Germline-derived CDR1 and CDR2 are SGDLS and YYNGEE. Trimming took off 3 bases at V and 0 bases at J, with 4 bases between the two ends. The CDR3 totals 12 residues. The CDR3 here is CASSGSSYEQYF. Here the CDR3 DNA reads TGTGCCAGCAGCGGCAGCTCCTACGAGCAGTACTTC.

The V call is TRBV27, the J call TRBJ1-5, with TRBD1 matching over 7 bases. Per the germline V gene, CDR1 is MNHEY and CDR2 is SMNVEV (reference sequence). CDR3 length: 13 amino acids. The CDR3 region has the DNA TGTGTTAGGGGGCACGATAGCAATCAGCCCCAGCATTTT. This gives the protein CVRGHDSNQPQHF.

V is TRBV19 and J is TRBJ2-3, with TRBD1 matching over 8 bases. Per germline, CDR1 LNHDA and CDR2 SQIVND (reference sequence). With 3 bases clipped from V and 0 bases from J, the junction kept 5 bases outside the gene matches. The CDR3 length is 16 residues. The CDR3 loop is CASSIFGQGSTDTQYF. In nucleotides, the CDR3 is TGTGCCAGTAGTATTTTTGGACAGGGAAGCACAGATACGCAGTATTTT. Variable domain in full (rest from reference TRBV19 and TRBJ2-3): DGGITQSPKYLFRKEGQNVTLSCEQNLNHDAMYWYRQDPGQGLRLIYYSQIVNDFQKGDIAEGYSVSREKKESFPLTVTSAQKNPTAFYLCASSIFGQGSTDTQYFGPGTRLTVL.

The chain combines TRBV7-9 with TRBJ2-5; 7 bases fit TRBD2. J lost 3 bases, V lost 5 bases, and 6 bases had no gene match. This CDR3 is 14 amino acids long. Germline V gives CDR1 SEHNR, CDR2 FQNEAQ (reference sequence). Here the CDR3 DNA reads TGTGCCAGCAGCCCTCGGACTAGGGAAGAGACCCAGTACTTC. The encoded protein is CASSPRTREETQYF. Full variable domain (outside the CDR3, taken from reference TRBV7-9 and TRBJ2-5): DTGVSQNPRHKITKRGQNVTFRCDPISEHNRLYWYRQTLGQGPEFLTYFQNEAQLEKSRLLSDRFSAERPKGSFSTLEIQRTEQGDSAMYLCASSPRTREETQYFGPGTRLLVL.

The chain has TRBV5-4 and TRBJ2-3; tentative D call: TRBD2 (7 bases). The CDR3 contains 15 residues. Germline assignment: CDR1 SGHNT and CDR2 YYREEE (reference sequence). Trimming shortened V by 0 bases and J by 2 bases, and 10 bases separated the two germline ends. CDR3 nucleotides: TGTGCCAGCAGCTTGGCTGGGGGGGCCACAGATACGCAGTATTTT. It encodes CASSLAGGATDTQYF.

DNA of the CDR3: TGTGCCATCAGTGGTTTTTTGGCTAGCGGGTACTACGAGCAGTACTTC. Protein product: CAISGFLASGYYEQYF. The chain is built from TRBV10-3 and TRBJ2-7; 8 bases match TRBD2. CDR1 and CDR2 from the germline V gene are ENHRY and SYGVKD. Unmatched junction bases numbered 11, after V lost 4 bases and J lost 3 bases. CDR3 length: 16 amino acids.

This chain connects TRBV9 to TRBJ2-7; 10 bases agree with TRBD2. Germline V lookup: CDR1 SGDLS, CDR2 YYNGEE. The CDR3 spans 15 residues. V lost 3 bases and J lost 5; bases outside the gene matches: 8. The CDR3 nucleotides are TGTGCCAGCAGCGACAGCGGGAGGGTCGTCGACGAGCAGTACTTC. It is translated as CASSDSGRVVDEQYF.

The V and J genes are TRBV9 and TRBJ1-1, with D perhaps matching TRBD1 (5 bases). Per germline, CDR1 SGDLS and CDR2 YYNGEE. The CDR3 covers 14 residues. Trimming stripped 2 bases from V and 4 bases from J, with 12 bases between. The CDR3 loop is CASSVRAFGTEAFF. The DNA for the CDR3 is TGTGCCAGCAGCGTCAGGGCGTTCGGCACTGAAGCTTTCTTT.

This sequence joins TRBV28 and TRBJ2-2; possible D gene TRBD1, 5 bases. The CDR3 is made up of 15 amino acids. Looked up from germline, CDR1 is MDHEN and CDR2 is SYDVKM. The V end was cut by 3 bases, the J end by 3 bases, with 11 bases between. The CDR3 spells CASSFPREDTGELFF. CDR3 DNA: TGTGCCAGCAGTTTCCCCAGGGAAGACACCGGGGAGCTGTTTTTT. Based on the CDR3 plus reference TRBV28 and TRBJ2-2, the full variable domain is DVKVTQSSRYLVKRTGEKVFLECVQDMDHENMFWYRQDPGLGLRLIYFSYDVKMKEKGDIPEGYSVSREKKERFSLILESASTNQTSMYLCASSFPREDTGELFFGEGSRLTVL.